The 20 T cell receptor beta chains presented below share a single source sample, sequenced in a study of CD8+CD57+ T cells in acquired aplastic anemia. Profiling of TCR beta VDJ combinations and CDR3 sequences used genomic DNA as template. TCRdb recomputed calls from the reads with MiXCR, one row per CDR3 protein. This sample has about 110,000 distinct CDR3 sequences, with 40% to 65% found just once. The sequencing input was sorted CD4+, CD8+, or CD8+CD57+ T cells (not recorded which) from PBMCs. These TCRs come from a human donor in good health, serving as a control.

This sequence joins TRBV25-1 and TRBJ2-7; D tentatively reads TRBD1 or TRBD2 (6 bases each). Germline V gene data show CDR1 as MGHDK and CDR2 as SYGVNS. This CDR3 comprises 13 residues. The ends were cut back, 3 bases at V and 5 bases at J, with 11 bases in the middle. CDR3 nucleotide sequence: TGTGCCAGCAGTGATCCGGGGGCCCACGAGCAGTACTTC. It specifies CASSDPGAHEQYF.

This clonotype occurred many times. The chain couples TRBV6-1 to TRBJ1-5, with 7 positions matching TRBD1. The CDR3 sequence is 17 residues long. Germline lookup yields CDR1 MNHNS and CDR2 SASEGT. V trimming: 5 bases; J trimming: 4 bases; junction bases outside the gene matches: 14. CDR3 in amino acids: CASSPVQDLTGNQPQHF. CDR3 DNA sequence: TGTGCCAGCAGTCCTGTACAGGACCTGACAGGGAATCAGCCCCAGCATTTT.

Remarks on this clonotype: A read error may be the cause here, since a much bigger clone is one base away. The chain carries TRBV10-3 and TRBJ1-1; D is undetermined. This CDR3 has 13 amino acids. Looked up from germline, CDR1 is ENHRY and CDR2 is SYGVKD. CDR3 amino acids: CAREGLETPEASF. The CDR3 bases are TGTGCCCGCGAGGGTCTTGAAACACCTGAAGCTTCCTTT.

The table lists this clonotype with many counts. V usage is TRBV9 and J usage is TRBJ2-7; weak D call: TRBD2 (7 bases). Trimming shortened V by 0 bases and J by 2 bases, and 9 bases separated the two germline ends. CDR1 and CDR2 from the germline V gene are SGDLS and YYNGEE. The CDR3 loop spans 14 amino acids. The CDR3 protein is CASSVGGGPYEQYF. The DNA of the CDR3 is TGTGCCAGCAGCGTAGGGGGGGGGCCCTACGAGCAGTACTTC.

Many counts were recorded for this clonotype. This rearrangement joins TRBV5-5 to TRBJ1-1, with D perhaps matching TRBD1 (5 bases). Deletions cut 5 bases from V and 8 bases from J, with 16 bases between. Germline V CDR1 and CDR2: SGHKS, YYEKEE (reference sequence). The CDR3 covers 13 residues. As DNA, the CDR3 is TGTGCCAGCAGTTTTCCGGGGCGAGAGGAAGCTTTCTTT. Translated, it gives CASSFPGREEAFF.

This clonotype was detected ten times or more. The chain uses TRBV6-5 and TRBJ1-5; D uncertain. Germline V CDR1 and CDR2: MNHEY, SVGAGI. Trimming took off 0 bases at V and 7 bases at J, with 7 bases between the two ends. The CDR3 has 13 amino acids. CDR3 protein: CASSYSPEQPQHF. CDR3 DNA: TGTGCCAGCAGTTACTCTCCCGAACAGCCCCAGCATTTT.

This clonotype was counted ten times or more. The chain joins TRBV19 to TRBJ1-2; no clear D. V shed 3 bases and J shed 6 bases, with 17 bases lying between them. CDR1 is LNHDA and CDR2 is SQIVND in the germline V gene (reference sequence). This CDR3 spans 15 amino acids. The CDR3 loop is CASSILPEDTHGYTF. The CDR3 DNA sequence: TGTGCCAGTAGTATCCTCCCCGAGGATACACATGGCTACACCTTC.

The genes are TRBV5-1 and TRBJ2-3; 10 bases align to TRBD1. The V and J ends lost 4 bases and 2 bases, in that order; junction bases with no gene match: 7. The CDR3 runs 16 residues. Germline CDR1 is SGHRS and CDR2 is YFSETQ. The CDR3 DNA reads TGCGCCAGCAGCCGGTGGACAGGGGGGCCCACAGATACGCAGTATTTT. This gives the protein CASSRWTGGPTDTQYF.

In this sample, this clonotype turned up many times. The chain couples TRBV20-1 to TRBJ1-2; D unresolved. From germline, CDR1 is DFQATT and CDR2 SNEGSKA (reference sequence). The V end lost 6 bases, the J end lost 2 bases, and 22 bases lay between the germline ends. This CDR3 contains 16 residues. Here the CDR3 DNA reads TGCAGTGCGCCGAGGGCTGTGGGCACAAGAAACTATGGCTACACCTTC. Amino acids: CSAPRAVGTRNYGYTF.

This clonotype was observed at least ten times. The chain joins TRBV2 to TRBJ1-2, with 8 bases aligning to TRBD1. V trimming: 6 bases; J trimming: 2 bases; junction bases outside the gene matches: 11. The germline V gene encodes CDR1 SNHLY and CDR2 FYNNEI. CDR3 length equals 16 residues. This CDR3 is CASSPIGQGPNYGYTF. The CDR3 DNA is TGTGCCAGCAGCCCAATTGGACAGGGTCCCAACTATGGCTACACCTTC.

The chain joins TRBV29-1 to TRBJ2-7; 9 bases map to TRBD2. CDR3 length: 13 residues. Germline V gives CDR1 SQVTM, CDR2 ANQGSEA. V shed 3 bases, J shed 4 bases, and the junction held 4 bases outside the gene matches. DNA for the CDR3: TGCAGCGTTGAGGCACTAGCGGGTTACGAGCAGTACTTC. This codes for CSVEALAGYEQYF.

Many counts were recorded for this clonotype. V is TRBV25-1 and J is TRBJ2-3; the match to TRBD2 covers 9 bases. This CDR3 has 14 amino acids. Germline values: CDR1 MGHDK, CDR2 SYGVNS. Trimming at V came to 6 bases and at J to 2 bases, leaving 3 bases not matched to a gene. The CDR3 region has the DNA TGTGCCAGCAGGGCGGGACTAGCCACAGATACGCAGTATTTT. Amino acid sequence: CASRAGLATDTQYF.

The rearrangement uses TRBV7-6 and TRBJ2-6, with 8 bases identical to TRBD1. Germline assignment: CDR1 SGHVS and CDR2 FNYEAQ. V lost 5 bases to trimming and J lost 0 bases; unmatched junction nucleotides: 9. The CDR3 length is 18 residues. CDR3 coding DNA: TGTGCCAGCAGCCTGATCCGGACAGGGCCCTCTGGGGCCAACGTCCTGACTTTC. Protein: CASSLIRTGPSGANVLTF.

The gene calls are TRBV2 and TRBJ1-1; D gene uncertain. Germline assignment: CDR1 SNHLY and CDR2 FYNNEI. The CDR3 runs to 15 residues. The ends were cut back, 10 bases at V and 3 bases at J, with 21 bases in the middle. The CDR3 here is CATLNLLSEHTEAFF. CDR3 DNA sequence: TGTGCCACCCTAAATCTGTTGAGCGAGCACACTGAAGCTTTCTTT.

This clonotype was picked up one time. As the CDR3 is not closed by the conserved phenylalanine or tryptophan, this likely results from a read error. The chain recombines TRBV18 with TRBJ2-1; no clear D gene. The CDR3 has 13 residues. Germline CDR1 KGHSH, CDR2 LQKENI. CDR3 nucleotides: TGTGGCAGCTTCACCGGGCAGAACAATGAGCAGTTCCTC. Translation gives CGSFTGQNNEQFL.

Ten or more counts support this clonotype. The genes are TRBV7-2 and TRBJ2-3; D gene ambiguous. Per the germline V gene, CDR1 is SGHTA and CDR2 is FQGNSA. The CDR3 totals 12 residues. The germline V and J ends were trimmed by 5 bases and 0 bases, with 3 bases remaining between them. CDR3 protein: CASSKSTDTQYF. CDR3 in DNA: TGTGCCAGCAGCAAAAGCACAGATACGCAGTATTTT.

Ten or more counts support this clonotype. The CDR3 coding sequence is TGTGTCTCGGGTGGCTACACCTTC. Protein sequence: CVSGGYTF. The chain links TRBV6-5 to TRBJ1-2; D is unclear. Per germline, CDR1 MNHEY and CDR2 SVGAGI. This CDR3 spans 8 amino acids.

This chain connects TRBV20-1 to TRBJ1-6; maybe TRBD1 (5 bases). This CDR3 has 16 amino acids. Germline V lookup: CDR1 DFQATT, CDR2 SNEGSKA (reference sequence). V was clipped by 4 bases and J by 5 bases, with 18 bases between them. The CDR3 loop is CSAKPPWGKDNSPLHF. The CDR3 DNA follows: TGCAGTGCTAAACCCCCGTGGGGGAAGGATAATTCACCCCTCCACTTT.

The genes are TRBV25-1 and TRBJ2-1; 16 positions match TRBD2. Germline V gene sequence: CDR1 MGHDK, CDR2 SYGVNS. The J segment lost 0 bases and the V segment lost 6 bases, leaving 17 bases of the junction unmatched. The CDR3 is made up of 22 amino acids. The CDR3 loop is CASSLGGGLAGGYKNSYNEQFF. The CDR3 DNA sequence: TGTGCCAGCAGCTTAGGCGGGGGACTAGCGGGGGGGTACAAAAACTCCTACAATGAGCAGTTCTTC.

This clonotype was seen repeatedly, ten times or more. The CDR3 DNA is TGTGCCAGCAGTAGCGGGGTGAACACTGAAGCTTTCTTT. It specifies CASSSGVNTEAFF. V gene TRBV7-2 combines with J gene TRBJ1-1; D unresolved. V shed 6 bases and J shed 0 bases, with 8 bases lying between them. Germline loops: CDR1 SGHTA, CDR2 FQGNSA. There are 13 residues in the CDR3.